These 5 T cell receptor beta chains came from one sample sequenced in a study of early T cells in non-severe SARS-CoV-2 infection. From the 5' RACE reads, TCRdb called clonotypes with MiXCR, one entry per CDR3 protein. The sample shows 65,000 to 95,000 distinct CDR3 sequences, less than 5.5% of them seen only once. The sequenced sample was whole blood, obtained at baseline. The receptors stem from an adult who was a healthcare worker with PCR-confirmed SARS-CoV-2 infection or an uninfected control (not recorded which).

This rearrangement joins TRBV6-5 to TRBJ2-1; 8 positions match TRBD2. The V gene's germline CDR1 is MNHEY and CDR2 SVGAGI. The junction had 11 bases not matched to a gene; V was cut back by 7 bases and J by 6 bases. This CDR3 has 15 amino acids. The CDR3 DNA sequence: TGTGCCAGCACCCTCTTGGCGGGAGGATCCAATGAGCAGTTCTTC. This codes for CASTLLAGGSNEQFF.

The genes are TRBV11-2 and TRBJ2-3; D remains unclear. Germline V gives CDR1 SGHAT, CDR2 FQNNGV. V was cut by 3 bases and J by 6 bases, with 4 bases left in between. CDR3 length: 11 amino acids. The CDR3 protein is CASSFLDTQYF. As DNA, the CDR3 is TGTGCCAGCAGCTTTCTGGATACGCAGTATTTT.

At least ten counts were recorded for this clonotype. The gene calls are TRBV11-3 and TRBJ2-7; D not resolved. Germline lookup yields CDR1 SGHNT and CDR2 YENEEA. Trimming took 5 bases from V and 0 from J, leaving 11 bases between them. The CDR3 contains 14 residues. CDR3 residues: CASSPTSASYEQYF. In nucleotides, the CDR3 is TGTGCCAGCAGCCCCACATCCGCCTCCTACGAGCAGTACTTC.

This clonotype was recorded many times. The chain carries TRBV5-1 and TRBJ2-5, with 8 bases fitting TRBD1. V shed 5 bases and J 5 bases; nucleotides not matched to a gene: 5. This CDR3 comprises 13 residues. CDR1 is SGHRS and CDR2 is YFSETQ in the germline V gene. The CDR3 DNA is TGCGCCAGCAGTCCACAGGGGGAGGAGACCCAGTACTTC. Protein: CASSPQGEETQYF. Full variable domain (remainder filled in from reference TRBV5-1 and TRBJ2-5): KAGVTQTPRYLIKTRGQQVTLSCSPISGHRSVSWYQQTPGQGLQFLFEYFSETQRNKGNFPGRFSGRQFSNSRSEMNVSTLELGDSALYLCASSPQGEETQYFGPGTRLLVL.

This rearrangement joins TRBV12-3 or TRBV12-4 to TRBJ1-2; D remains ambiguous. The ends were cut back, 5 bases at V and 4 bases at J, with 17 bases in the middle. The CDR3 extends over 15 amino acids. CDR3 loop: CASSPRAPRGYGYTF. DNA for the CDR3: TGTGCCAGCAGTCCGAGGGCGCCCCGGGGCTATGGCTACACCTTC.